The 14 T cell receptor beta chains below all came from one sample that was sequenced in a study of regulatory T cells in long-lasting Graves disease. Building of the TCR beta libraries involved iRepertoire HTBI primers and Arm-PCR of CDR3 regions. TCRdb fed the multiplex PCR reads into MiXCR, producing one record per CDR3 protein. The sample carries some 410,000 distinct CDR3 sequences, about a sixth recorded once. The time point denotes: newly diagnosed GD, antithyroid drugs for less than 3 months. Generation of the TCR library employed RNA extracted from PBMCs. These sequences were also reported in another study, on T cells in Graves' hyperthyroidism and ophthalmopathy.

Source: peripheral blood mononuclear cells (PBMCs), taken at new diagnosis, from a patient treated with antithyroid drugs. These receptors originate from a woman aged 25-40 years with Graves disease.

This clonotype was found many times. The rearrangement joins TRBV27 to TRBJ2-7; D call uncertain. The CDR3 is 13 amino acids. Germline assignment: CDR1 MNHEY and CDR2 SMNVEV (reference sequence). V was clipped by 3 bases and J by 0 bases, with 6 bases between them. CDR3 DNA sequence: TGTGCCAGCAGTTTTCGTTTCTCCTACGAGCAGTACTTC. This translates into CASSFRFSYEQYF.

This clonotype was seen many times. V and J are TRBV7-8 and TRBJ2-5; TRBD2 matches at 10 bases. This CDR3 contains 19 residues. The J segment lost 1 base and the V segment lost 2 bases, leaving 13 bases of the junction unmatched. Germline CDR1 reads SGHVS; CDR2 reads FQNEAQ. For the CDR3, the DNA is TGTGCCAGCAGCTTACGGGCTAGCGGGAGCCACGCCCGCCAAGAGACCCAGTACTTC. Residues: CASSLRASGSHARQETQYF.

This clonotype was recorded many times. The CDR3 bases are TGCGCCAGCAGACCGTCCGGGACAGGGGGTTACGGCTACACCTTC. As protein: CASRPSGTGGYGYTF. This chain links TRBV5-1 with TRBJ1-2; TRBD1 agrees at 11 bases. The CDR3 sequence is 15 residues long. Trimming cost V 5 bases and J 8 bases; bases outside gene matches: 11. From germline, CDR1 is SGHRS and CDR2 YFSETQ.

The J gene is TRBJ1-2, the V gene TRBV9; D is ambiguous. This CDR3 region has 15 residues. Germline loops: CDR1 SGDLS, CDR2 YYNGEE. Between the trimmed V and J ends, which lost 0 bases and 7 bases, there was a span of 16 bases. In nucleotides, the CDR3 is TGTGCCAGCAGCGTAGAGCTGCTCACCCCCTTTGGCTACACCTTC. It is translated as CASSVELLTPFGYTF.

On this clonotype: A single base separates this from a much larger clone, so it may be a read error. V gene TRBV2 combines with J gene TRBJ2-2; 9 nucleotides match TRBD1. This CDR3 has 14 amino acids. V was clipped by 6 bases and J by 4 bases; unmatched bases: 3. Germline-derived CDR1 and CDR2 are SNHLY and FYNNEI. The CDR3 region has the DNA TGTGCCAGCAGGGACAGGGGACTCACCGGGGAGCTGTTTTTT. Translated, it gives CASRDRGLTGELFF.

About this clonotype: This may arise from a read error, as a much more abundant clone is one base away. This rearrangement joins TRBV20-1 to TRBJ1-2; the D gene is possibly TRBD1 (6 bases). CDR1 DFQATT and CDR2 SNEGSKA come from the germline V gene (reference sequence). This CDR3 has 11 residues. V lost 7 bases, J lost 7 bases, and 13 bases lay in between. The CDR3 sequence: CSGGDMVGYTF. In nucleotides, the CDR3 is TGCAGTGGCGGGGACATGGTTGGCTACACCTTC.

The gene calls are TRBV14 and TRBJ1-5; possibly TRBD1 for D (5 bases). CDR1 SGHDN and CDR2 FVKESK come from the germline V gene. The V and J ends lost 4 bases and 3 bases respectively, with 19 bases between them. The CDR3 runs 17 residues. The CDR3 region has the DNA TGTGCCAGCAGCCGGGGCAGCAGGACGAGTTCCAATCAGCCCCAGCATTTT. Encoded protein: CASSRGSRTSSNQPQHF.

The CDR3 protein is CASSLDPDGETQYF. The CDR3 DNA reads as TGTGCCAGCAGCTTAGATCCAGATGGGGAGACCCAGTACTTC. The genes are TRBV7-9 and TRBJ2-5; D unresolved. Germline V gene lookup returns CDR1 SEHNR and CDR2 FQNEAQ (reference sequence). The CDR3 sequence is 14 residues long. V was trimmed by 1 base and J by 5 bases, leaving 11 bases between them.

This rearrangement joins TRBV7-2 to TRBJ1-1; D remains ambiguous. Germline V gives CDR1 SGHTA, CDR2 FQGNSA. The V and J ends lost 1 base and 11 bases respectively, with 14 bases between them. This CDR3 has 13 amino acids. The CDR3 DNA reads TGTGCCAGCAGCTTAGTTTGGCCCTCTGTGGCTTTCTTT. It translates to CASSLVWPSVAFF.

The rearrangement joins TRBV28 to TRBJ1-5; TRBD1 agrees at 11 bases. The length of the CDR3 is 18 residues. The V gene end was trimmed by 3 bases and the J gene end by 0 bases; junction bases not matched to a gene: 7. Germline V CDR1 and CDR2: MDHEN, SYDVKM. CDR3 in amino acids: CASSLIGGTGGSNQPQHF. The CDR3 DNA reads as TGTGCCAGCAGTTTGATTGGTGGGACAGGGGGTAGCAATCAGCCCCAGCATTTT.

This chain links TRBV7-9 with TRBJ2-6, with 11 bases fitting TRBD1. V shed 4 bases, J shed 3 bases, and the junction held 14 bases outside the gene matches. This CDR3 has 20 amino acids. Germline CDR1 reads SEHNR; CDR2 reads FQNEAQ (reference sequence). The CDR3 DNA sequence: TGTGCCAGCAGCTCCTTTGGGCCGGGACAGGGGGTTTTTGGGGCCAACGTCCTGACTTTC. Its translation is CASSSFGPGQGVFGANVLTF. Combining the CDR3 with reference TRBV7-9 and TRBJ2-6 gives the whole variable domain DTGVSQNPRHKITKRGQNVTFRCDPISEHNRLYWYRQTLGQGPEFLTYFQNEAQLEKSRLLSDRFSAERPKGSFSTLEIQRTEQGDSAMYLCASSSFGPGQGVFGANVLTFGAGSRLTVL.

This clonotype was observed at least ten times. This sequence joins TRBV7-6 and TRBJ2-1; unclear D gene. With 5 bases removed from V and 6 bases from J, the gap between germline ends came to 11 bases. The CDR3 sequence is 13 residues long. Germline assignment: CDR1 SGHVS and CDR2 FNYEAQ. The CDR3 loop is CASSMDPSNEQFF. The CDR3 nucleotides read TGTGCCAGCAGCATGGATCCAAGCAATGAGCAGTTCTTC.

This clonotype has a handful of counts. V and J are TRBV7-2 and TRBJ2-3; D is unresolved. CDR3 length: 15 amino acids. Germline CDR1 reads SGHTA; CDR2 reads FQGNSA. The V gene lost 3 bases and the J gene lost 0 bases, with 10 bases spanning the gap. The CDR3 region is CASSLDAPSTDTQYF. The DNA for the CDR3 is TGTGCCAGCAGCTTGGACGCTCCTAGCACAGATACGCAGTATTTT.

In this sample, this clonotype turned up many times. The rearrangement links TRBV12-3 or TRBV12-4 to TRBJ1-6; D not certain. This CDR3 has 16 amino acids. The V and J ends lost 5 bases and 4 bases respectively, with 15 bases between them. This chain's CDR3 is CASSPSANPYNSPLHF. The CDR3 DNA follows: TGTGCCAGCAGTCCATCAGCCAATCCTTATAATTCACCCCTCCACTTT.